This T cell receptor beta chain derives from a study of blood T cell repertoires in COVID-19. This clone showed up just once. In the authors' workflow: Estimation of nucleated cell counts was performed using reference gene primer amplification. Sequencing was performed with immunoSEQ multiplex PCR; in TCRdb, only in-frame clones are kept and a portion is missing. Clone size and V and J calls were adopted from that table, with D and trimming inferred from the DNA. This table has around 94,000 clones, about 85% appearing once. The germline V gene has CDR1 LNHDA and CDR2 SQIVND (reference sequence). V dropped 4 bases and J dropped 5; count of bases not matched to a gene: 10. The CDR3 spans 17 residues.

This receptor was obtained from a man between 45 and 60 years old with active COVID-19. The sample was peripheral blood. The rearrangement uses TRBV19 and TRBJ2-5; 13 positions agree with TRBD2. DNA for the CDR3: TGTGCCAGTAGTAAATTACCGACTAGCGGGGGGCCGGAGACCCAGTACTTC. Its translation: CASSKLPTSGGPETQYF.